This T cell receptor (beta chain) was identified in a study of T cell responses to AZD1222 COVID-19 vaccine. Findings and limits, study-wide: Regions 160-218 and 743-854 dominated among vaccine-associated CD4 TCRs spanning spike.

As for this clone: Its antigen is not identified. The junction and the germline gene differ at one end; a read error may be behind it.

Germline V gene lookup returns CDR1 SEHNR and CDR2 FQNEAQ (reference sequence). The CDR3 is 12 residues long. The repertoire was sequenced with immunoSEQ multiplex PCR; TCRdb's copy has only in-frame clones and lacks some. The repertoire holds 95,000 to 150,000 clones, with approximately 86% as singletons. V is TRBV7-9 and J is TRBJ2-2, with D possibly TRBD1 on 6 matching bases. Specimen: peripheral blood, collected on day 0 of AZD1222 vaccination. The receptor's source is an adult in good health. The CDR3: CAGRGTTGELFF. The CDR3, as DNA: TGTGCCGGCAGGGGAACCACCGGGGAGCTGTTTTTT.